This is a list of T cell receptor beta chains from one sample in a study of blood T cell repertoires in COVID-19. Libraries were prepared by immunoSEQ multiplex PCR; TCRdb keeps only in-frame clonotypes and omits some of them. The table shows around 380,000 clones, with 81% occurring only once. The source material was peripheral blood. These receptors were taken from a human donor with acute or convalescent COVID-19. The donor label of this sample is uncertain. Both conserved end residues are part of each CDR3.

j_gene,v_gene,CDR3aa
TRBJ1-1,TRBV5-1,CASSTWTGLNTEAFF
TRBJ2-1,TRBV7-2,CASSRGESSYNEQFF
TRBJ1-5,TRBV18,CASSPTGISQPQHF
TRBJ1-5,TRBV12-3/TRBV12-4,CASSQQGYQPQHF
TRBJ2-7,TRBV7-8,CASSSRYPPETYEQYF
TRBJ1-4,TRBV7-9,CASSVGQENEKLFF
TRBJ2-3,TRBV5-1,CASSLAPPLAGGSLTDTQYF
TRBJ1-5,TRBV28,CASSLTEPNQPQHF
TRBJ2-1,TRBV7-2,CASSLRATSGGYNEQFF
TRBJ2-1,TRBV29-1,CSVGDNEQFF
TRBJ2-5,TRBV6-5,CASILRSGYQETQYF
TRBJ1-5,TRBV28,CASSPGGWNQPQHF
TRBJ2-5,TRBV5-4,CASSSDNQETQYF
TRBJ1-1,TRBV19,CATLDRGRYTEAFF
TRBJ1-1,TRBV5-1,CASSVGGAPLEAFF
TRBJ2-2,TRBV7-9,CASSRGTGGNTGELFF
TRBJ1-6,TRBV11-3,CASSAQQGAPLHF
TRBJ2-1,TRBV12-3/TRBV12-4,CASSRQANEQFF
TRBJ2-1,TRBV10-2,CASSAAGSSYNEQFF
TRBJ2-7,TRBV4-1,CASSQSTSAPYEQYF
TRBJ1-2,TRBV12-3/TRBV12-4,CASSTEDRGGYTF
TRBJ1-2,TRBV2,CASSLETDTFYGYTF
TRBJ1-2,TRBV6-5,CASILWGQDGYTF
TRBJ2-5,TRBV5-4,CASSLTSGVQETQYF
TRBJ2-4,TRBV3-1/TRBV3-2,CASSQGGGVRARVQYF
TRBJ2-2,TRBV21-1,CAMNKGTSGTGELFF
TRBJ1-1,TRBV5-4,CASSFGRGTEAFF
TRBJ1-2,TRBV18,CASSPDRPPTNYGYTF
TRBJ2-5,TRBV2,CASTYLTSGLETQYF
TRBJ2-5,TRBV7-9,CASSSGLQETQYF
TRBJ1-3,TRBV3-1/TRBV3-2,CASSPSGGQVSGNTIYF
TRBJ1-4,TRBV11-2,CASSLDVLDEKLFF
TRBJ1-5,TRBV19,CASSEDRVVQPQHF
TRBJ1-5,TRBV19,CASSIRDSYNQPQHF
TRBJ2-1,TRBV11-2,CASTRTSGSTLSYNEQFF
TRBJ2-1,TRBV7-9,CASSLGGNYNEQFF
TRBJ1-3,TRBV28,CASRPNRGRARNTIYF
TRBJ1-2,TRBV30,CAWGRTGDSDGYTF
TRBJ1-2,TRBV7-2,CASSSPRNYGYTF
TRBJ2-1,TRBV4-1,CASSQAGQGVGEQFF
TRBJ1-4,TRBV28,CASSPGHLATNEKLFF